The entry that follows covers one TCR beta chain sequence. Authors of the study amplified TCR beta CDR3 regions from RNA transcripts. TCR CDR3 regions were first amplified by RT-PCR with HTBI primers. Using its own MiXCR run on the multiplex PCR reads, TCRdb lists one record per CDR3 protein. The sample lists 800,000 or so distinct CDR3 sequences, over 35% occurring once. This specimen comes from a study of T cells in Graves' hyperthyroidism and ophthalmopathy. Germline V gene lookup returns CDR1 LNHDA and CDR2 SQIVND (reference sequence). The CDR3 length is 15 residues. V lost 5 bases, J lost 3 bases, and 14 bases lay in between.

What was sequenced was blood. The rearrangement links TRBV19 to TRBJ1-5, with D unresolved. The TCR originated in a man younger than 35 with Graves' hyperthyroidism. The CDR3 bases are TGTGCCAGTAGTCGGGGTTTCGGGGACAATCAGCCCCAGCATTTT. This encodes CASSRGFGDNQPQHF.